The source of this TCR beta chain is a study of blood T cell repertoires in COVID-19. For the study at large: Samples taken during acute and convalescent COVID-19 were collected in the United States, Italy and Spain. Nucleic acid was either cDNA or gDNA, and it came from T cells, B-cell-depleted T cells, or PBMCs.

CDR1 and CDR2 from the germline V gene are MNHNS and SASEGT. V lost 3 bases to trimming and J lost 0 bases; unmatched junction nucleotides: 2. This CDR3 is 14 amino acids long. In the authors' workflow: How many nucleated cells were present was estimated from reference gene primer amplification. TCRdb keeps only in-frame clones here, not all; method: immunoSEQ multiplex PCR. V and J calls and clone size come straight from that table; D and trimming were deduced from the DNA. Of approximately 100,000 clones in the sample, 85% to 95% were seen once. The source of this sequence is a man aged 45-65 years with active COVID-19. The sequenced sample consisted of peripheral blood. The chain links TRBV6-1 to TRBJ2-7, with 7 bases lining up with TRBD1. The CDR3 DNA sequence: TGTGCCAGCAGTGAGGCAGGGGGCTCCTACGAGCAGTACTTC. It encodes CASSEAGGSYEQYF.